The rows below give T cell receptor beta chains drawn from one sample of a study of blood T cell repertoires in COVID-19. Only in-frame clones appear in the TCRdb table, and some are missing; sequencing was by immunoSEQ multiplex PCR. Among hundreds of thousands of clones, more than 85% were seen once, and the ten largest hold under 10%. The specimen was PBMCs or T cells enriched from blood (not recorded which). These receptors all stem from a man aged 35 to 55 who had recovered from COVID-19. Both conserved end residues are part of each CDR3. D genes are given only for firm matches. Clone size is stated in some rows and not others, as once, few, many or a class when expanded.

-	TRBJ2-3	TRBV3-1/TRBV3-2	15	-	CASSSLRGIPDTQYF	TGTGCCAGCAGCAGTCTGAGGGGGATTCCAGATACGCAGTATTTT
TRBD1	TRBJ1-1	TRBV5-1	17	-	CASSSRDRTGRNTEAFF	TGCGCCAGCAGCTCGCGAGACCGGACAGGGCGCAACACTGAAGCTTTCTTT
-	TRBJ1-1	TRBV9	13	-	CASSVVSGTEAFF	TGTGCCAGCAGCGTAGTATCCGGCACTGAAGCTTTCTTT
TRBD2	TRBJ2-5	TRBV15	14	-	CATSRGGRQETQYF	TGTGCCACCAGCCGGGGGGGTCGGCAAGAGACCCAGTACTTC
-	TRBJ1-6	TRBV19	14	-	CASTTLIVGSPLHF	TGTGCCAGTACTACACTGATCGTCGGGTCACCCCTCCACTTT
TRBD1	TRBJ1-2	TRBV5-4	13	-	CASSTGDDWGYTF	TGTGCCAGCAGTACAGGGGATGATTGGGGCTACACCTTC
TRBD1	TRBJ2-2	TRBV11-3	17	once	CASREPLRDSEDGELFF	TGTGCCAGCAGAGAACCCCTCCGGGACAGCGAGGACGGGGAGCTGTTTTTT
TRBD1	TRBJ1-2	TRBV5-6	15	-	CASSLGQGANYGYTF	TGTGCCAGCAGCTTAGGACAGGGGGCTAACTATGGCTACACCTTC
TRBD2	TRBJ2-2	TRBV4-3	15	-	CATSRGTSDTGELFF	TGCGCCACCAGCCGGGGGACTAGCGACACCGGGGAGCTGTTTTTT
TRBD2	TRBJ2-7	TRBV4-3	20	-	CASSQDQVRGLAGESYEQYF	TGCGCCAGCAGCCAAGATCAAGTTCGGGGACTAGCGGGAGAGTCCTACGAGCAGTACTTC
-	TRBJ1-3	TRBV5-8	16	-	CASSFFPGWGGNTIYF	TGTGCCAGCAGCTTTTTCCCAGGGTGGGGAGGAAACACCATATATTTT
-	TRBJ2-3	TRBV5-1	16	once	CASSLEPGRSTDTQYF	TGCGCCAGCAGCTTGGAGCCTGGCAGGAGCACAGATACGCAGTATTTT
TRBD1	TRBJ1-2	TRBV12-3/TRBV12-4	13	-	CASSPGQGIGYTF	TGTGCCAGCAGCCCGGGACAGGGAATCGGCTACACCTTC
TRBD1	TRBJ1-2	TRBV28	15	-	CASRPLGTENYGYTF	TGTGCCAGCAGACCTCTCGGGACAGAGAACTATGGCTACACCTTC
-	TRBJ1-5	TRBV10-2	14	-	CASSEDRPDQPQHF	TGCGCCAGCAGTGAAGACAGGCCCGATCAGCCCCAGCATTTT
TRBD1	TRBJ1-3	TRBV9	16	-	CASSVGGQGVGNTIYF	TGTGCCAGCAGCGTAGGGGGACAGGGGGTTGGAAACACCATATATTTT
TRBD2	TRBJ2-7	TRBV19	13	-	CASSARTSGEQYF	TGTGCCAGTAGTGCTCGGACTAGCGGAGAGCAGTACTTC
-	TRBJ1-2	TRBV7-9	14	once	CASSSQLGAYGYTF	TGTGCCAGCAGCTCCCAGTTGGGGGCATATGGCTACACCTTC
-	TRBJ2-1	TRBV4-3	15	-	CASSQEVIAGAERFF	TGCGCCAGCAGCCAAGAAGTAATTGCGGGGGCCGAGCGGTTCTTC
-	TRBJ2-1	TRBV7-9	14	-	CASTGPRHGDEQFF	TGTGCCAGCACCGGGCCCCGGCACGGGGATGAGCAGTTCTTC
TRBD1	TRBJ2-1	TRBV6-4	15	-	CASSDTGGADNEQFF	TGTGCCAGCAGTGACACAGGGGGCGCTGACAATGAGCAGTTCTTC
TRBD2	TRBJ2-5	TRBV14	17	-	CASSGLAGGPHQETQYF	TGTGCCAGCAGCGGGCTAGCGGGGGGGCCGCACCAAGAGACCCAGTACTTC
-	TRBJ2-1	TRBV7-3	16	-	CASSLYHLTEYNEQFF	TGTGCCAGCAGCTTATATCATTTGACAGAATACAATGAGCAGTTCTTC
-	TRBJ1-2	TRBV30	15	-	CAWLRAGVGTYGYTF	TGTGCCTGGTTGCGGGCGGGGGTAGGGACCTACGGCTACACCTTC
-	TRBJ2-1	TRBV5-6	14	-	CASSSGLPYNEQFF	TGTGCCAGCAGCTCTGGACTACCCTACAATGAGCAGTTCTTC
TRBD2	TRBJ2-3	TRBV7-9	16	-	CASSSRLAQGTDTQYF	TGTGCCAGCAGCTCGCGACTAGCCCAGGGCACAGATACGCAGTATTTT
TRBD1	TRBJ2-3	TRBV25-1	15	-	CASSEYGTGKDTQYF	TGTGCCAGCAGTGAATATGGGACAGGGAAGGATACGCAGTATTTT
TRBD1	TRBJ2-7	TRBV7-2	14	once	CASSWDRAAYEQYF	TGTGCCAGCAGCTGGGACAGGGCTGCCTACGAGCAGTACTTC
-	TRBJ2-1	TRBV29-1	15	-	CSVDLARLISNEQFF	TGCAGCGTTGATCTCGCCCGACTAATATCTAATGAGCAGTTCTTC
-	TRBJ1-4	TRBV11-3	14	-	CASSPRPDFEKLFF	TGTGCCAGCAGCCCCAGGCCCGATTTCGAAAAACTGTTTTTT
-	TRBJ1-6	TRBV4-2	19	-	CASSPDYRQNRGSNSPLHF	TGTGCCAGCAGCCCAGACTATAGACAAAACCGAGGGAGTAATTCACCCCTCCACTTT
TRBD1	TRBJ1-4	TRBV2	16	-	CASNQNPGQGNEKLFF	TGTGCCAGCAATCAAAACCCGGGACAGGGTAATGAAAAACTGTTTTTT
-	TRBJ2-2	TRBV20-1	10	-	CSAGTGELFF	TGCAGTGCCGGGACCGGGGAGCTGTTTTTT
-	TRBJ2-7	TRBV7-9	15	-	CASSLVGDSGYEQYF	TGTGCCAGCAGCTTAGTCGGGGACAGCGGGTACGAGCAGTACTTC
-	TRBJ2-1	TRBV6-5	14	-	CASKMDSSYNEQFF	TGTGCCAGCAAGATGGACAGCTCCTACAATGAGCAGTTCTTC
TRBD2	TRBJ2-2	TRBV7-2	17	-	CASSPKGVAGGAGELFF	TGTGCCAGCAGCCCGAAGGGGGTAGCGGGAGGGGCCGGGGAGCTGTTTTTT
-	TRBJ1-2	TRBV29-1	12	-	CSVEGEVYGYTF	TGCAGCGTTGAAGGGGAGGTTTATGGCTACACCTTC
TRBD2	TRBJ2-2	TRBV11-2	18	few	CASSLVRLAGARTGELFF	TGTGCCAGCAGCTTAGTTCGGCTTGCGGGAGCACGCACCGGGGAGCTGTTTTTT
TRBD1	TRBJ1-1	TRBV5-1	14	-	CASSLVVGQAEAFF	TGCGCCAGCAGCTTGGTTGTGGGACAGGCAGAAGCTTTCTTT
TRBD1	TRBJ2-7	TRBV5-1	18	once	CASSFAQIKPGQKYEQYF	TGCGCCAGCAGCTTTGCCCAAATTAAGCCGGGACAGAAATACGAGCAGTACTTC
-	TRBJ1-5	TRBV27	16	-	CASSFLSRVGNQPQHF	TGTGCCAGCAGTTTTCTCTCCCGGGTAGGCAATCAGCCCCAGCATTTT
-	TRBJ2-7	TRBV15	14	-	CATSRTDLSYEQYF	TGTGCCACCAGCAGGACAGACCTATCCTACGAGCAGTACTTC
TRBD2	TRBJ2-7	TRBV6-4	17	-	CASRTPIGSGGGYEQYF	TGTGCCAGCAGGACTCCAATTGGTAGCGGGGGTGGTTACGAGCAGTACTTC
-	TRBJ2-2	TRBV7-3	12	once	CASSSFTGELFF	TGTGCCAGCAGCTCATTCACCGGGGAGCTGTTTTTT
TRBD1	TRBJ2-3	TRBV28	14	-	CASSRQGSTDTQYF	TGTGCCAGCAGTAGACAGGGGAGCACAGATACGCAGTATTTT
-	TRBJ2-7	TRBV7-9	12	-	CASTDSSYEQYF	TGTGCCAGCACCGACAGTTCCTACGAGCAGTACTTC
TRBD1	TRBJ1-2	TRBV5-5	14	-	CASSPTGTGNGYTF	TGTGCCAGCAGCCCCACCGGGACAGGGAATGGCTACACCTTC
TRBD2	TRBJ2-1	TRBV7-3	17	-	CASSLTPTSPGDDEQFF	TGTGCCAGCAGCTTAACCCCGACTAGCCCCGGGGACGATGAGCAGTTCTTC
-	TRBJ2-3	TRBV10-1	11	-	CASSVADTQYF	TGCGCCAGCAGTGTTGCGGATACGCAGTATTTT
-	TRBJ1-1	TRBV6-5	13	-	CASRPRVESEAFF	TGTGCCAGCAGACCCCGGGTGGAGTCTGAAGCTTTCTTT
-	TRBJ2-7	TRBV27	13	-	CASMGGRVDEQYF	TGTGCCAGCATGGGTGGGAGAGTCGACGAGCAGTACTTC
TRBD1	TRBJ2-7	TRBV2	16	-	CASSESRQGWGREQYF	TGTGCCAGCAGTGAAAGTCGACAGGGATGGGGTCGCGAGCAGTACTTC
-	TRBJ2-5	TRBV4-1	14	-	CASSQWGIQETQYF	TGCGCCAGCAGCCAGTGGGGCATCCAAGAGACCCAGTACTTC
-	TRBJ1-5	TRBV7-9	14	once	CASSFGVSNQPQHF	TGTGCCAGCAGCTTCGGGGTTAGCAATCAGCCCCAGCATTTT
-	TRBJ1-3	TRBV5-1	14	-	CASSSSSSGNTIYF	TGCGCCAGCAGCTCGTCCTCCTCTGGAAACACCATATATTTT